The next 20 T cell receptor beta chains were all read from a single sample in a study of CD8 T cells in Susac syndrome. An input of roughly 0.5 to 1 ug of RNA was subjected to reverse transcription using random hexamers. MiXCR, run by TCRdb on the immunoSEQ multiplex PCR reads, gives a single entry per CDR3 protein. Here the sample spans some 300,000 distinct CDR3 sequences, 65% to 90% being singletons. Sequenced input: CD8+ T cells from PBMCs. These receptors were collected from a human donor with multiple sclerosis.

This chain connects TRBV6-1 to TRBJ2-5, with D tentatively TRBD2 (7 bases). This CDR3 has 15 amino acids. V gave up 8 bases and J gave up 5 bases, with 21 bases separating them. Germline V CDR1 and CDR2: MNHNS, SASEGT. Written as DNA, the CDR3 is TGTGCCAGCGGTCCGATTGGTCCGGGGGGCGAGACCCAGTACTTC. Translated: CASGPIGPGGETQYF.

J is TRBJ2-1 and V is TRBV4-3, with 11 positions matching TRBD2. With 1 base clipped from V and 1 base from J, the junction kept 3 bases outside the gene matches. Germline CDR1 LGHNA, CDR2 YSLEER. The CDR3 spans 17 residues. CDR3 sequence (DNA): TGCGCCAGCAGCCAAGGCGTAGCGGGAGGGTCCTACAATGAGCAGTTCTTC. This gives the protein CASSQGVAGGSYNEQFF.

The CDR3 DNA follows: TGTGCCAGCAGGGGGACTAACCAGCAGTTCTTC. This encodes CASRGTNQQFF. The rearrangement joins TRBV6-5 to TRBJ2-1; TRBD2 agrees at 7 bases. Germline CDR1 MNHEY, CDR2 SVGAGI. This CDR3 has 11 residues. The V segment lost 6 bases and the J segment 11 bases; nucleotides outside the gene matches: 4.

The chain joins TRBV4-3 to TRBJ1-5; D remains ambiguous. Germline V gene sequence: CDR1 LGHNA, CDR2 YSLEER. This CDR3 has 16 residues. The V gene lost 0 bases and the J gene lost 2 bases, with 11 bases spanning the gap. In DNA, the CDR3 is TGCGCCAGCAGCCAAGATCTCGAAAAACGCAATCAGCCCCAGCATTTT. Translating it yields CASSQDLEKRNQPQHF.

The chain employs TRBV28 and TRBJ2-7; unclear D gene. V was cut by 8 bases and J by 1 base, with 24 bases left in between. Germline CDR1 reads MDHEN; CDR2 reads SYDVKM. This CDR3 contains 17 residues. CDR3 nucleotide sequence: TGTGCCAGCGGGGTTGAAAAGGGAAGAGTAGTGTCCTACGAGCAGTACTTC. Protein product: CASGVEKGRVVSYEQYF.

In its sample, this clonotype was seen once. V gene TRBV19 combines with J gene TRBJ1-3; D is unresolved. The V end lost 7 bases, the J end lost 0 bases, and 13 bases lay between the germline ends. Germline V CDR1 and CDR2: LNHDA, SQIVND (reference sequence). The CDR3 has 15 residues. The DNA for the CDR3 is TGTGCCAGTATCATGGCCGGTAGCTCTGGAAACACCATATATTTT. Encoded protein: CASIMAGSSGNTIYF.

This sequence joins TRBV19 and TRBJ2-7; a weak D match, TRBD1 (5 bases). Germline V CDR1 and CDR2: LNHDA, SQIVND (reference sequence). Deletions cut 6 bases from V and 6 bases from J, with 9 bases between. This CDR3 region has 11 residues. The CDR3 DNA is TGTGCCAGTAGAGGACAATCCGAGCAGTACTTC. It specifies CASRGQSEQYF.

This clonotype occurred once. The chain carries TRBV7-9 and TRBJ2-7, with unresolved D. The CDR3 has 13 amino acids. Germline CDR1 SEHNR, CDR2 FQNEAQ (reference sequence). Trimming removed 8 bases from V and 0 bases from J, with 11 bases in between. The CDR3 reads CASSPELSYEQYF. As DNA, the CDR3 is TGTGCCAGCTCCCCAGAGCTCTCCTACGAGCAGTACTTC.

The rearrangement joins TRBV20-1 to TRBJ2-3; TRBD2 agrees at 16 bases. This CDR3 has 19 amino acids. Germline assignment: CDR1 DFQATT and CDR2 SNEGSKA (reference sequence). After removal of 0 bases from V and 0 bases from J, the junction contained 6 bases not matched to a gene. For the CDR3, the DNA is TGCAGTGCTAGAGACCTGGGACTAGCGGGAGGGCCAAGCACAGATACGCAGTATTTT. It is translated as CSARDLGLAGGPSTDTQYF.

The chain recombines TRBV28 with TRBJ2-3; D not resolved. There are 14 residues in the CDR3. Trimming stripped 2 bases from V and 0 bases from J, with 6 bases between. Germline CDR1 and CDR2: MDHEN and SYDVKM. DNA of the CDR3: TGTGCCAGCAGTTTAACACCTAGCACAGATACGCAGTATTTT. Its protein product is CASSLTPSTDTQYF.

The chain employs TRBV29-1 and TRBJ1-1, with 9 bases aligning to TRBD1. The germline V gene has CDR1 SQVTM and CDR2 ANQGSEA. The V and J ends lost 7 bases and 0 bases, in that order; junction bases with no gene match: 15. This CDR3 region has 17 residues. CDR3: CSASQMMGTGLNTEAFF. In DNA form, the CDR3 reads TGCAGCGCCTCCCAGATGATGGGGACAGGGCTGAACACTGAAGCTTTCTTT.

The V and J genes are TRBV24-1 and TRBJ1-5; no definite D call. Trimming left V 12 bases short and J 6 bases short, with 14 bases between. The CDR3 spans 12 residues. CDR1 KGHDR and CDR2 SFDVKD come from the germline V gene. CDR3 protein: CAAQTTGQPQHF. CDR3 DNA sequence: TGTGCCGCTCAGACGACGGGTCAGCCCCAGCATTTT.

The table lists this clonotype with a few counts. The chain combines TRBV6-5 with TRBJ2-7; 9 nucleotides agree with TRBD1. Germline CDR1 is MNHEY and CDR2 is SVGAGI. V lost 1 base to trimming and J lost 0 bases; unmatched junction nucleotides: 4. The CDR3 runs 16 residues. CDR3: CASSYFGTGISYEQYF. The CDR3 DNA sequence: TGTGCCAGCAGTTACTTCGGGACAGGGATCTCCTACGAGCAGTACTTC.

The chain employs TRBV30 and TRBJ2-7; 7 bases line up with TRBD1. In germline, CDR1 is GTSNPN, CDR2 SVGIG (reference sequence). V shed 5 bases, J shed 2 bases, and the junction held 6 bases outside the gene matches. CDR3 size: 13 residues. CDR3 DNA sequence: TGTGCCTGGGTGGAGCAGGGGGCCTACGAGCAGTACTTC. Translating gives CAWVEQGAYEQYF.

The chain uses TRBV6-2 or TRBV6-3 and TRBJ2-1, with no clear D. Germline V gene lookup returns CDR1 MNHEY and CDR2 SVGEGT. CDR3 length equals 16 residues. Deletions cut 7 bases from V and 9 bases from J, with 25 bases between. The CDR3 loop is CASNPSDGGRLGEQFF. CDR3 DNA: TGTGCCAGCAATCCAAGCGACGGTGGACGGCTGGGTGAGCAGTTCTTC.

The rearrangement joins TRBV28 to TRBJ2-5; D possibly uses TRBD1 or TRBD2 (5 bases each). CDR1 is MDHEN, CDR2 SYDVKM, per germline. The V end was cut by 6 bases, the J end by 3 bases, with 14 bases between. CDR3 length: 14 amino acids. In DNA form, the CDR3 reads TGTGCCAGCAGAAGAGCAGGGAGAAAAGAGACCCAGTACTTC. Amino acid sequence: CASRRAGRKETQYF.

This chain uses TRBV27 with TRBJ2-3, with a possible D match to TRBD1 (5 bases). Looked up from germline, CDR1 is MNHEY and CDR2 is SMNVEV (reference sequence). Trimming took off 3 bases at V and 8 bases at J, with 15 bases between the two ends. This CDR3 contains 14 residues. The DNA for the CDR3 is TGTGCCAGCAGTTTGGGGCAGCCTCCGGCTACGCAGTATTTT. Protein product: CASSLGQPPATQYF.

The rearrangement joins TRBV2 to TRBJ2-5, with 11 bases aligning to TRBD2. This CDR3 contains 19 residues. Germline loops: CDR1 SNHLY, CDR2 FYNNEI. V was clipped by 2 bases and J by 2 bases; unmatched bases: 13. The CDR3 sequence is CASSEPPGTSGITQETQYF. CDR3 sequence (DNA): TGTGCCAGCAGTGAACCTCCAGGGACTAGCGGAATCACACAAGAGACCCAGTACTTC.

The V call is TRBV9, the J call TRBJ1-2; 7 bases map to TRBD1. The V segment lost 0 bases and the J segment 3 bases; nucleotides outside the gene matches: 8. The length of the CDR3 is 16 residues. CDR1 and CDR2 (germline): SGDLS, YYNGEE. CDR3 protein: CASSVAETGQDYGYTF. The CDR3 nucleotides read TGTGCCAGCAGCGTAGCAGAGACAGGGCAGGACTATGGCTACACCTTC.

The J gene is TRBJ2-3, the V gene TRBV20-1; D is ambiguous. The CDR3 covers 17 residues. V was shortened by 1 base and J by 1 base, with 18 bases between the two germline ends. CDR1 is DFQATT, CDR2 SNEGSKA, per germline (reference sequence). The CDR3 is CSARVIWLGSGTDTQYF. The CDR3 region has the DNA TGCAGTGCTAGAGTAATATGGTTGGGGTCGGGCACAGATACGCAGTATTTT.